The T cell receptor (beta chain) described here comes from a study of T cell responses to AZD1222 COVID-19 vaccine. As concerns this clone: Its antigen is still unknown.

Points from the study as a whole: At study baseline, merely six AZD1222 recipients were seropositive. Females made up more of the donors, who were largely white British, and clonal diversity may have come out too low.

Profiling relied on immunoSEQ multiplex PCR, and the TCRdb table lists in-frame clones only, not all of them. The top ten clones hold 8% to 13% of a sample with 100,000 to 150,000 clones, about 89% of them seen once. The TCR comes from an adult in good health. The sequencing here drew on peripheral blood, taken on day 0 of AZD1222 vaccination.

CDR3 nucleotide sequence: TGTGCCAGCAATGGGGGGAGATGGGAGACCCAGTACTTC. Translating it yields CASNGGRWETQYF. The chain has TRBV28 and TRBJ2-5, with a possible D match to TRBD2 (6 bases). Germline lookup yields CDR1 MDHEN and CDR2 SYDVKM. V was clipped by 7 bases and J by 5 bases, with 14 bases between them. The CDR3 has 13 residues.